The next 17 T cell receptor beta chains were all read from a single sample in a study of cytomegalovirus exposure and HLA in healthy donors. A multiplex PCR was run with 60 Vbeta primers and 13 Jbeta primers. This table comes from immunoSEQ multiplex PCR, and its TCRdb copy is limited to in-frame clones, with some not included. The sample consists of fewer than 150,000 clones, about four fifths of them appearing once. Sequences were obtained from PBMCs. All receptors come from a male donor in good health and CMV-seronegative.

The rearrangement uses TRBV5-4 and TRBJ1-1, with D possibly TRBD1 on 5 matching bases. The V and J ends lost 2 bases and 0 bases respectively, with 11 bases between them. The CDR3 loop spans 15 amino acids. Germline assignment: CDR1 SGHNT and CDR2 YYREEE (reference sequence). The CDR3 region has the DNA TGTGCCAGCAGCTTTATGACAGACATGAACACTGAAGCTTTCTTT. Protein: CASSFMTDMNTEAFF.

This chain connects TRBV6-5 to TRBJ1-1; unclear D gene. Germline CDR1 is MNHEY and CDR2 is SVGAGI. Trimming removed 6 bases from V and 1 base from J, with 12 bases in between. This CDR3 spans 14 amino acids. The DNA of the CDR3 is TGTGCCAGCAGCCCAACGGGAGGGAACACTGAAGCTTTCTTT. Residues: CASSPTGGNTEAFF.

The gene calls are TRBV19 and TRBJ1-5; 9 positions agree with TRBD1. The CDR3 is 21 residues long. Germline values: CDR1 LNHDA, CDR2 SQIVND (reference sequence). V shed 3 bases and J 2 bases; nucleotides not matched to a gene: 20. CDR3 region: CASSIRGPGTGPVTRNQPQHF. The CDR3, as DNA: TGTGCCAGTAGTATTAGGGGCCCTGGGACAGGGCCCGTTACCCGCAATCAGCCCCAGCATTTT.

This chain joins TRBV2 and TRBJ1-6, with TRBD1 matching 7 bases. Germline CDR1 reads SNHLY; CDR2 reads FYNNEI. Germline trimming cut 7 bases from V and 7 bases from J; bases unmatched to any gene: 19. The length of the CDR3 is 18 residues. The CDR3 reads CASMGTLTGKSENSPLHF. The CDR3 DNA sequence: TGTGCCAGCATGGGAACTTTGACAGGGAAGTCAGAGAATTCACCCCTCCACTTT.

The V gene is TRBV6-5, the J gene TRBJ1-2, with TRBD1 as a possible D gene (5 bases). The CDR3 length is 11 residues. The V and J ends lost 8 bases and 4 bases respectively, with 8 bases between them. CDR1 is MNHEY and CDR2 is SVGAGI in the germline V gene. The DNA for the CDR3 is TGTGCCAGCGGGGGAGGCTATGGCTACACCTTC. Protein product: CASGGGYGYTF.

The chain recombines TRBV7-3 with TRBJ1-1; possibly TRBD1 for D (6 bases). CDR3 length: 13 residues. Germline lookup yields CDR1 SGHTA and CDR2 FQGTGA. V was clipped by 6 bases and J by 5 bases, with 13 bases between them. The CDR3 protein is CASSSIGGTEAFF. DNA for the CDR3: TGTGCCAGCAGTTCAATAGGGGGAACTGAAGCTTTCTTT.

The rearrangement links TRBV5-1 to TRBJ2-1; 7 bases are shared with TRBD2. Per germline, CDR1 SGHRS and CDR2 YFSETQ. This CDR3 has 15 amino acids. The V segment lost 2 bases and the J segment 3 bases; nucleotides outside the gene matches: 5. The CDR3 spells CASSLAGFNYNEQFF. The DNA of the CDR3 is TGCGCCAGCAGCTTAGCGGGGTTTAACTACAATGAGCAGTTCTTC.

The chain is built from TRBV30 and TRBJ1-2; TRBD1 is a possible D gene (6 bases). Trimming stripped 2 bases from V and 7 bases from J, with 20 bases between. The CDR3 has 15 amino acids. Germline V gene lookup returns CDR1 GTSNPN and CDR2 SVGIG (reference sequence). In DNA, the CDR3 is TGTGCCTGGAGTACGCCCCCTACAGGGATCGGTGGCTACACCTTC. Protein: CAWSTPPTGIGGYTF.

V usage is TRBV7-3 and J usage is TRBJ2-7; tentative D call: TRBD2 (5 bases). The CDR3 consists of 14 residues. Deletions cut 0 bases from V and 7 bases from J, with 13 bases between. Germline assignment: CDR1 SGHTA and CDR2 FQGTGA. CDR3 DNA: TGTGCCAGCAGCTTAACGCGGAGCGGTGGGGAGCAGTACTTC. Translating it yields CASSLTRSGGEQYF.

The chain couples TRBV9 to TRBJ2-1, with 8 bases aligning to TRBD2. V lost 0 bases to trimming and J lost 1 base; unmatched junction nucleotides: 3. Per germline, CDR1 SGDLS and CDR2 YYNGEE. The CDR3 sequence is 16 residues long. The CDR3 protein is CASSVAPGGSYNEQFF. The CDR3 nucleotides read TGTGCCAGCAGCGTAGCCCCGGGAGGGTCCTACAATGAGCAGTTCTTC.

The chain has TRBV10-2 and TRBJ1-2; unclear D gene. The CDR3 sequence is 14 residues long. V was clipped by 2 bases and J by 4 bases, with 11 bases between them. Germline V gene sequence: CDR1 WSHSY, CDR2 SAAADI. The CDR3 region has the DNA TGCGCCAGCAGTGAGAGAGGGTCTGGCTATGGCTACACCTTC. This codes for CASSERGSGYGYTF.

There are a few counts of this clone. V is TRBV29-1 and J is TRBJ1-4; TRBD1 agrees at 7 bases. The CDR3 is 12 residues long. Germline CDR1 is SQVTM and CDR2 is ANQGSEA. Unmatched junction bases numbered 6, after V lost 7 bases and J lost 7 bases. CDR3 coding DNA: TGCAGCGGAGGACAGGAGACTGAAAAACTGTTTTTT. This gives the protein CSGGQETEKLFF.

The chain joins TRBV15 to TRBJ1-2, with a weak D call TRBD1 (6 bases). Germline V lookup: CDR1 LNHNV, CDR2 YYDKDF (reference sequence). Trimming stripped 1 base from V and 4 bases from J, with 16 bases between. CDR3 length: 16 residues. This CDR3 is CATSRGTGGWGYGYTF. The DNA of the CDR3 is TGTGCCACCAGCAGAGGGACGGGGGGCTGGGGCTATGGCTACACCTTC. The full variable domain, completed using reference TRBV15 and TRBJ1-2, is DAMVIQNPRYQVTQFGKPVTLSCSQTLNHNVMYWYQQKSSQAPKLLFHYYDKDFNNEADTPDNFQSRRPNTSFCFLDIRSPGLGDTAMYLCATSRGTGGWGYGYTFGSGTRLTVV.

The chain combines TRBV18 with TRBJ1-5, with no clear D. There are 14 residues in the CDR3. Germline lookup yields CDR1 KGHSH and CDR2 LQKENI. The ends were cut back, 3 bases at V and 0 bases at J, with 6 bases in the middle. CDR3 sequence reads: CASSPEGSNQPQHF. For the CDR3, the DNA is TGTGCCAGCTCACCTGAGGGTAGCAATCAGCCCCAGCATTTT.

The gene calls are TRBV18 and TRBJ1-6; 11 positions agree with TRBD1. The CDR3 loop spans 15 amino acids. Germline V gives CDR1 KGHSH, CDR2 LQKENI. The V segment lost 3 bases and the J segment 10 bases; nucleotides outside the gene matches: 5. This CDR3 reads CASSPGQGVMSPLHF. The CDR3 DNA reads TGTGCCAGCTCACCGGGACAGGGGGTTATGTCACCCCTCCACTTT.

This clone appeared a single time. J is TRBJ1-2 and V is TRBV7-8, with 9 bases aligning to TRBD1. CDR1 is SGHVS, CDR2 FQNEAQ, per germline. The CDR3 runs 14 residues. The V and J ends lost 5 bases and 8 bases, in that order; junction bases with no gene match: 9. This CDR3 reads CASSLRDREEGYTF. The CDR3 DNA reads as TGTGCCAGCAGCCTCCGGGACAGGGAGGAGGGCTACACCTTC.

The V gene is TRBV11-2, the J gene TRBJ2-7, with D possibly being TRBD1 (6 bases). Germline assignment: CDR1 SGHAT and CDR2 FQNNGV. V was shortened by 3 bases and J by 3 bases, with 15 bases between the two germline ends. The CDR3 totals 15 residues. The CDR3 DNA reads as TGTGCCAGCAGCTTGAAGGCAGGGGAGTTCTACGAGCAGTACTTC. It codes for CASSLKAGEFYEQYF.